Listed below are T cell receptor beta chains from one sample, sequenced in a study of blood T cell repertoires in COVID-19. Here immunoSEQ multiplex PCR was the method, and the copy in TCRdb shows in-frame clones only, minus some. The sample yields about 170,000 clones, around 90% seen once. The sequencing input was peripheral blood. These receptors all come from a man aged 18 to 30 with COVID-19, enrolled during active disease. CDR3s include the opening cysteine and the closing phenylalanine or tryptophan. Each record gives: J gene, clone size, V gene, D gene, CDR3 protein, CDR3 DNA. The D gene is left open where the match is weak. Not all rows give a size; the values are once, few, many and, for expanded clones, a class.

TRBJ2-7 - TRBV28 TRBD2 CASSSLAGVEQYF TGTGCCAGCAGTTCACTAGCGGGAGTGGAGCAGTACTTC
TRBJ2-3 - TRBV9 TRBD2 CASSASGRAGTQYF TGTGCCAGCAGCGCTAGCGGGAGGGCCGGTACGCAGTATTTT
TRBJ2-7 - TRBV18 TRBD2 CASSPPGLAGDNEQYF TGTGCCAGCTCACCACCGGGACTAGCGGGAGATAACGAGCAGTACTTC
TRBJ2-1 - TRBV10-2 TRBD2 CASSTSGRAAQFF TGCGCCAGCTCAACTAGCGGGAGGGCGGCGCAGTTCTTC
TRBJ1-1 - TRBV7-2 TRBD1 CASSPWTGAEAFF TGTGCCAGCAGCCCATGGACAGGGGCTGAAGCTTTCTTT
TRBJ2-2 - TRBV6-6 TRBD2 CASSPSGSRTGELFF TGTGCCAGCAGCCCTAGCGGGAGCCGCACCGGGGAGCTGTTTTTT
TRBJ2-1 - TRBV2 TRBD2 CASKKRERYNEQFF TGTGCCAGCAAAAAGCGGGAGAGATACAATGAGCAGTTCTTC
TRBJ2-2 - TRBV7-3 - CASREAGELFF TGTGCCAGCAGAGAGGCCGGGGAGCTGTTTTTT
TRBJ2-3 once TRBV28 - CASSLDRFPDTQYF TGTGCCAGCAGCCTTGACAGGTTCCCAGATACGCAGTATTTT
TRBJ2-5 - TRBV18 - CASSPGGFQETQYF TGTGCCAGCTCACCAGGCGGATTCCAAGAGACCCAGTACTTC
TRBJ1-6 - TRBV4-3 TRBD1 CASSQDEDRGTPVTLHF TGCGCCAGCAGCCAAGATGAGGACAGGGGAACTCCGGTCACCCTCCACTTT
TRBJ2-7 - TRBV30 TRBD1 CAWSGGNRGLEQYF TGTGCCTGGAGTGGAGGTAACAGGGGGCTTGAGCAGTACTTC
TRBJ1-2 - TRBV6-5 TRBD1 CASSWGQGADGYTF TGTGCCAGCAGTTGGGGACAGGGGGCGGATGGCTACACCTTC
TRBJ2-7 - TRBV12-3/TRBV12-4 - CASSSGVPYEQYF TGTGCCAGCAGTTCGGGGGTCCCCTACGAGCAGTACTTC
TRBJ1-1 - TRBV2 - CASRDLNTEAFF TGTGCCAGCAGGGACTTGAACACTGAAGCTTTCTTT
TRBJ2-1 once TRBV3-1/TRBV3-2 TRBD2 CASSLSVSGRADNEQFF TGTGCCAGCAGCCTCTCCGTTAGCGGGAGGGCCGACAATGAGCAGTTCTTC
TRBJ2-1 - TRBV19 - CASRDYNEQFF TGTGCCAGCAGGGACTACAATGAGCAGTTCTTC
TRBJ2-3 - TRBV5-1 - CASSFQGYTDTQYF TGCGCCAGCAGCTTCCAGGGGTACACAGATACGCAGTATTTT
TRBJ1-4 once TRBV4-2 TRBD1 CASSWTGPEKLFF TGTGCCAGCAGCTGGACAGGCCCTGAAAAACTGTTTTTT
TRBJ2-1 - TRBV7-2 TRBD1 CASSTRQGINEQFF TGTGCCAGCAGCACGCGACAGGGGATCAATGAGCAGTTCTTC
TRBJ2-1 - TRBV5-4 TRBD2 CASSLRGVSIYNEQFF TGTGCCAGCTCCCTCCGGGGGGTATCCATCTACAATGAGCAGTTCTTC
TRBJ2-2 - TRBV2 - CASSSVTGHPGELFF TGTGCCAGCAGTTCTGTTACGGGACACCCCGGGGAGCTGTTTTTT
TRBJ2-7 - TRBV15 - CATSRRRPGHASYEQYF TGTGCCACCAGCAGACGCCGTCCAGGTCACGCATCCTACGAGCAGTACTTC
TRBJ1-1 once TRBV18 - CASSPLTGPYTEAFF TGTGCCAGCTCACCCCTTACAGGGCCCTACACTGAAGCTTTCTTT
TRBJ2-5 - TRBV7-7 TRBD2 CASSPRLATQETQYF TGTGCCAGCAGCCCTAGACTAGCGACCCAAGAGACCCAGTACTTC
TRBJ1-4 - TRBV15 - CATSSTARSEKLFF TGTGCCACCAGCAGTACAGCTCGTAGTGAAAAACTGTTTTTT
TRBJ2-3 - TRBV2 TRBD2 CASSTGLAGDPGTDTQYF TGTGCCAGCAGTACTGGACTAGCGGGAGACCCCGGCACAGATACGCAGTATTTT
TRBJ1-5 - TRBV12-3/TRBV12-4 - CASSLVDNQPQHF TGTGCCAGCAGTTTGGTAGACAATCAGCCCCAGCATTTT
TRBJ2-5 - TRBV7-9 - CASSLGLGPYQETQYF TGTGCCAGCAGCTTAGGACTGGGGCCGTACCAAGAGACCCAGTACTTC
TRBJ2-1 - TRBV5-1 TRBD2 CASSLGGLAGGPVNEQFF TGCGCCAGCAGCTTGGGGGGACTAGCGGGAGGGCCCGTTAATGAGCAGTTCTTC
TRBJ2-7 - TRBV6-5 TRBD1 CASSYTWDRTVDEQYF TGTGCCAGCAGTTACACCTGGGACAGGACTGTCGACGAGCAGTACTTC
TRBJ2-2 - TRBV24-1 TRBD2 CATSDPLAKAAGELFF TGTGCCACCAGTGATCCACTAGCGAAAGCGGCCGGGGAGCTGTTTTTT
TRBJ2-2 - TRBV10-3 - CAISAPPGTNTGELFF TGTGCCATCAGTGCCCCCCCGGGAACGAACACCGGGGAGCTGTTTTTT
TRBJ2-5 - TRBV9 TRBD2 CASSVDGRRETQYF TGTGCCAGCAGCGTAGACGGGAGGAGGGAGACCCAGTACTTC
TRBJ1-6 - TRBV30 - CAWKDRSGSPLHF TGTGCCTGGAAGGACAGATCAGGCTCACCCCTCCACTTT
TRBJ1-2 - TRBV7-8 - CASSPGGAGYGYTF TGTGCCAGCAGTCCAGGCGGGGCTGGCTATGGCTACACCTTC
TRBJ1-5 - TRBV30 - CAWSDTGISQGGVDQPQHF TGTGCCTGGAGTGACACTGGGATTTCACAGGGAGGGGTGGACCAGCCCCAGCATTTT
TRBJ1-3 once TRBV28 - CASSLTRQFGNTIYF TGTGCCAGCAGTTTAACTAGGCAGTTTGGAAACACCATATATTTT
TRBJ1-3 - TRBV6-5 TRBD1 CASSPTGTGANTIYF TGTGCCAGCAGTCCCACCGGGACAGGGGCTAACACCATATATTTT
TRBJ2-7 - TRBV28 TRBD2 CASSARLAGAYEQYF TGTGCCAGCAGTGCCCGACTAGCGGGAGCCTACGAGCAGTACTTC
TRBJ1-1 - TRBV29-1 - CSVRGRGVAEAFF TGCAGCGTCCGCGGCAGGGGCGTTGCTGAAGCTTTCTTT
TRBJ1-2 - TRBV9 - CASRGGPDGYTF TGTGCCAGCCGGGGGGGGCCGGATGGCTACACCTTC
TRBJ2-3 - TRBV5-4 - CASSFTRGYTDTQYF TGTGCCAGCAGCTTTACGCGGGGATACACAGATACGCAGTATTTT
TRBJ2-5 - TRBV15 - CTTSRSTGQETQYF TGTACCACCAGCAGATCGACAGGCCAAGAGACCCAGTACTTC
TRBJ2-1 - TRBV5-1 - CASSEGGVNEQFF TGCGCCAGCAGCGAAGGGGGGGTCAATGAGCAGTTCTTC
TRBJ1-4 - TRBV28 TRBD1 CASSLGDRGANEKLFF TGTGCCAGCAGTTTAGGGGACAGGGGTGCTAATGAAAAACTGTTTTTT
TRBJ1-5 - TRBV24-1 - CATSGPGNQPQHF TGTGCCACCAGTGGGCCAGGGAATCAGCCCCAGCATTTT
TRBJ2-1 - TRBV28 - CASSLRKRGTLEQFF TGTGCCAGCAGTTTGAGAAAAAGAGGGACACTCGAGCAGTTCTTC
TRBJ1-4 - TRBV9 TRBD1 CASSDIPTGGTEKLFF TGTGCCAGCAGCGATATCCCGACAGGGGGCACTGAAAAACTGTTTTTT
TRBJ2-1 - TRBV9 - CASSDSPLNANNEQFF TGTGCCAGCAGCGATAGCCCCCTTAACGCAAACAATGAGCAGTTCTTC
TRBJ2-1 - TRBV2 TRBD2 CASSRTSGRFSGEQFF TGTGCCAGCAGTAGGACTAGCGGGAGGTTCTCTGGTGAGCAGTTCTTC
TRBJ1-5 - TRBV15 - CATSPQPGSGPQHF TGTGCCACCAGCCCCCAACCCGGGTCTGGGCCCCAGCATTTT
TRBJ1-5 - TRBV27 - CASSSGLGVQPQHF TGTGCCAGCAGTTCAGGCCTGGGCGTTCAGCCCCAGCATTTT
TRBJ2-5 - TRBV14 - CASSQAGYRETQYF TGTGCCAGCAGCCAAGCAGGGTATAGAGAGACCCAGTACTTC
TRBJ2-7 - TRBV6-5 - CASHWMGGPYEQYF TGTGCCAGCCACTGGATGGGGGGACCTTACGAGCAGTACTTC